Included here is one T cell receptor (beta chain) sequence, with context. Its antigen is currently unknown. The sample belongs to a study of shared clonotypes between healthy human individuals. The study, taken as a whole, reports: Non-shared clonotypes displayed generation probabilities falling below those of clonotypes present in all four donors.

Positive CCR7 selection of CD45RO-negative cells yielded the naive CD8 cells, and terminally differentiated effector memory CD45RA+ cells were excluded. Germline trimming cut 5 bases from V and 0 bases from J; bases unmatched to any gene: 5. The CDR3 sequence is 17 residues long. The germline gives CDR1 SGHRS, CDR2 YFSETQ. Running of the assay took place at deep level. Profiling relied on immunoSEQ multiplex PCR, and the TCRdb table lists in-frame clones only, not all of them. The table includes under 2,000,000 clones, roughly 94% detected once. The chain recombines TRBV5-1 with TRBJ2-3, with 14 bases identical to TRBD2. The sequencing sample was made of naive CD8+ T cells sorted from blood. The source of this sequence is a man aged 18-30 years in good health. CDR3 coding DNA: TGCGCCAGCAGTGGACTAGCGGGAGGCCACAGCACAGATACGCAGTATTTT. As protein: CASSGLAGGHSTDTQYF.